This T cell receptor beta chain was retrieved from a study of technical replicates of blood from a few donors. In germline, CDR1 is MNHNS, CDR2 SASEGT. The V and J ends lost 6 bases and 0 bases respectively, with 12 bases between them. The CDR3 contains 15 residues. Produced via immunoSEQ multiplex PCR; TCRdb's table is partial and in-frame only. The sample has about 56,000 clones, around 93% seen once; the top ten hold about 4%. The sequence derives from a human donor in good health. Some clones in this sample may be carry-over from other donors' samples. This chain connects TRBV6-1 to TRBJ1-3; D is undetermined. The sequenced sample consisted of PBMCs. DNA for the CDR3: TGTGCCAGCAGACCCGGGATCGGCTCTGGAAACACCATATATTTT. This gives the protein CASRPGIGSGNTIYF.